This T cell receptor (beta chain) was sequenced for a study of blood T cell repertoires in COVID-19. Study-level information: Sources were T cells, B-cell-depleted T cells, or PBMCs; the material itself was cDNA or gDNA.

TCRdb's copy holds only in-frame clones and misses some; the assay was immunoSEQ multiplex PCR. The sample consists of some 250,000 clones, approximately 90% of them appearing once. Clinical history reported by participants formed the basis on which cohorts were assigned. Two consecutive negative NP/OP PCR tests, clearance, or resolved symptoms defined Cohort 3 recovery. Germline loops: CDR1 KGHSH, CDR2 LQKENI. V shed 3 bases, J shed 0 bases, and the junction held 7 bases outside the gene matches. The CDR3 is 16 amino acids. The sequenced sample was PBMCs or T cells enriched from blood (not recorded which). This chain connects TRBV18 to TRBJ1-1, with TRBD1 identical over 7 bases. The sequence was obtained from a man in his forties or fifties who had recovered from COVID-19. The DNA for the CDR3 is TGTGCCAGCTCACCCCTTGAGGGGGCGATGAACACTGAAGCTTTCTTT. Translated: CASSPLEGAMNTEAFF.